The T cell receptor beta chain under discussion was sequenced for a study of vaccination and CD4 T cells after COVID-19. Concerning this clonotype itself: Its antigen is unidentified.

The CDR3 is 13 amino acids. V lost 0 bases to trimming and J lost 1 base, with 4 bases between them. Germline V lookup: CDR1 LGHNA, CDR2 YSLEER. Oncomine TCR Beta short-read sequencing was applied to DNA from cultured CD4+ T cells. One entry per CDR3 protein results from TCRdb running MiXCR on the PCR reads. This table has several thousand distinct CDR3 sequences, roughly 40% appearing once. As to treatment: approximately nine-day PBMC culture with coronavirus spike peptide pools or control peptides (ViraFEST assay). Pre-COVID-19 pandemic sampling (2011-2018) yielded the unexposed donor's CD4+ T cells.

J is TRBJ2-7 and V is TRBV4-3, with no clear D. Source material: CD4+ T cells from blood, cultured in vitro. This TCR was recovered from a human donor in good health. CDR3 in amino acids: CASSQDISYEQYF. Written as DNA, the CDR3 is TGCGCCAGCAGCCAAGATATTTCCTACGAGCAGTACTTC.